This T cell receptor beta chain was observed in a study of T cells expressing NK-cell markers (dated by TCRdb to about 2020). General notes on the study: Three sorted T-cell subsets (CD3+CD56+NKG2C+, CD3+CD56+NKG2C- and CD3+CD56-NKG2C+) from several donors had their TCR beta-chain repertoires profiled. Among the eight sequenced donors, only one was HCMV-seronegative, while the other seven were HCMV-seropositive. The study sequenced eight donors, all healthy volunteers chosen at random: three men and five women. Sequencing of the libraries produced 2 x 150 bp reads on Illumina HiSeq 2000/2500, MiSeq or NextSeq.

Broad study findings and their caveats: Those dominant clonotypes were again the most abundant among CD3+CD56-NKG2C+ cells in a handful of donors, at about 25-60.1%. For roughly six donors, the dominant CD3+CD56+NKG2C+ clonotypes were among the top 10 CD8+ clonotypes and accounted for about 1.0-8% of CD8+ T cells. Whether the expanded NKG2C-expressing T cell clones were specific for HCMV antigens was left unclear.

As concerns this clonotype: Its antigen remains undetermined.

From cysteine to phenylalanine, the CDR3 is 11 amino acids long. This entry has no DNA. CDR1 and CDR2 (MNHEY, SVGAGI) derive from the germline V gene. HCMV-specific IgG was detected in serum with a commercial ELISA kit to determine HCMV serostatus. Peripheral blood mononuclear cells were isolated from blood by Ficoll density gradient centrifugation. These reads were obtained on an Illumina HiSeq 2000. TCR beta cDNA libraries were made by 5'RACE template switching that added a universal primer site and unique molecular identifiers. cDNA synthesis was primed from the TCR beta constant segment and was followed by two successive PCR amplification steps. As for how the authors treated the data: MIGEC was used to demultiplex reads and group the reads by UMI, and MiTCR was used to assemble and quantify clonotypes. Only TCR cDNA sequences supported by at least two reads were kept to exclude erroneous sequences. The tcR package was used for downstream repertoire analysis, and clonotypes were matched between fractions using CDR3 nucleotide sequence together with V segment. VDJmatch was used to annotate antigen specificity against VDJdb, with one amino acid substitution in CDR3 allowed. Each entry corresponds to one CDR3 protein sequence from reads that TCRdb reprocessed, and DNA is not given. TCRdb's processing, not the study's, gives the V and J calls here. This sample's table carries 350,000 to 400,000 distinct CDR3 sequences. The ten largest make up 9.5% to 12% of the sample.

The rearrangement combines TRBV6-5 with TRBJ1-4. Material for sequencing was blood T cells: a sorted CD56 or NKG2C T cell subset, CD4+ or CD8+ T cells, or bulk PBMC T cells (not recorded which). The clonotype was recovered from a woman aged 50 to 65 in good health. Donor details come from another sample of the same person, matched by shared clones. Here the CDR3 is given as CASGFNEKLFF.